This T cell receptor beta chain comes out of a study of vaccination effects on CD4 cells after COVID-19. Prior to sequencing, the ViraFEST assay stimulated PBMC with viral peptide pools, which expanded the antigen-specific CD4+ T cells. Following an approximately 10-day culture, CD4+ T cells were purified. Participants each got two BNT162b2 or mRNA-1273 vaccine doses. Days 3 and 7 were when half the medium was replaced with IL-2 medium. On this clone itself: Its antigen remains unknown.

CDR1 is MDHEN and CDR2 is SYDVKM in the germline V gene. Trimming took 6 bases from V and 4 from J, leaving 19 bases between them. The CDR3 runs 17 residues. The table came from immunoSEQ multiplex PCR; TCRdb's copy has only in-frame clones and leaves some out. This table has approximately 78,000 clones, around 80% appearing once. The sequenced sample was CD4+ T cells from PBMCs cultured with HCoV-229E spike peptides, obtained after COVID-19 vaccination. The chain links TRBV28 to TRBJ2-6, with D maybe TRBD1 (6 bases). The clonotype originates from a human donor who received a COVID-19 vaccine. CDR3 nucleotide sequence: TGTGCCAGCAGGACCGGACAGATTTTTGGCGGGGCCAACGTCCTGACTTTC. This encodes CASRTGQIFGGANVLTF.